A selection of T cell receptor beta chains follows, all from one sample in a study of T cells after posttransplantation cyclophosphamide. TCRdb's table, derived via immunoSEQ multiplex PCR, lists solely in-frame clones and lacks some. The sample holds 10,000 or so clones, 95% to 98% seen once. The sample was naive CD4+ T cells sorted from PBMCs. The receptors stem from an older woman in good health, CMV-negative, and a related stem cell transplant donor. Each CDR3 is given with its conserved first and last residue. D genes are given only for firm matches. Not all rows give a size; the values are once, few, many and, for expanded clones, a class.

D gene,V gene,J gene,clone size,CDR3 DNA,CDR3 protein
TRBD1,TRBV6-1,TRBJ2-2,.,TGTGCCAGCAGTCCACAGGGGGTACGCACCGGGGAGCTGTTTTTT,CASSPQGVRTGELFF
TRBD2,TRBV19,TRBJ2-3,.,TGTGCCACCAGACTAGCGGGGGCCACAGATACGCAGTATTTT,CATRLAGATDTQYF
TRBD1,TRBV2,TRBJ1-5,.,TGTGCCAGCAGCCTAACCCACGGGGGTAACAGGGGTTCAAGGGAGCCCCAGCATTTT,CASSLTHGGNRGSREPQHF
.,TRBV7-2,TRBJ1-5,.,TGTGCCAGCAGCTTAGATTCCCCTTCGCCCCAGCATTTT,CASSLDSPSPQHF
TRBD2,TRBV5-6,TRBJ2-3,.,TGTGCCAGCAGATTTTTAAGCGGGGGGGCCGATACGCAGTATTTT,CASRFLSGGADTQYF
TRBD1,TRBV18,TRBJ2-1,once,TGTGCCAGCTCACCGGGACAGGTCTCCTACAATGAGCAGTTCTTC,CASSPGQVSYNEQFF
.,TRBV7-3,TRBJ1-1,.,TGTGCCAGCAGCTTATCGGGGAACACTGAAGCTTTCTTT,CASSLSGNTEAFF
.,TRBV28,TRBJ1-5,.,TGTGCCAGCAGTTCCCCCCTCTCCAATCAGCCCCAGCATTTT,CASSSPLSNQPQHF
.,TRBV6-1,TRBJ1-6,.,TGTGCCAGCCCCCTCCTAGGCCTATATAATTCCCCCCTCCACTTT,CASPLLGLYNSPLHF
.,TRBV10-3,TRBJ2-3,.,TGTGCCATCAGGCCTACTAGCACAGATACGCAGTATTTT,CAIRPTSTDTQYF
TRBD1,TRBV10-3,TRBJ1-2,.,TGTGCCACTCGTGAGGGACAGGGGGGCTATGGCTACACCTTC,CATREGQGGYGYTF
TRBD2,TRBV19,TRBJ2-1,.,TGTGCCAGTAGAGTCGGACTAGCGGGAGGGCCGGGTGAGCAGTTCTTC,CASRVGLAGGPGEQFF
TRBD2,TRBV18,TRBJ2-1,.,TGTGCCAGCTCACCCAAGGAGGGAGGGCCTCAAGATGAGCAGTTCTTC,CASSPKEGGPQDEQFF
.,TRBV6-5,TRBJ2-3,.,TGTGCCAGCAGCAGGTGGAGGGAAGATACGCAGTATTTT,CASSRWREDTQYF
.,TRBV30,TRBJ1-1,.,TGTGCCTGGAGCGAAGGGGGAGAAGCTTTCTTT,CAWSEGGEAFF
.,TRBV5-8,TRBJ2-6,.,TGTGCCAGCAGCCGCGGGTACTCTGGGGCCAACGTCCTGACTTTC,CASSRGYSGANVLTF
.,TRBV29-1,TRBJ2-1,.,TGCAGCGTTGCCCGTTCCTACAATGAGCAGTTCTTC,CSVARSYNEQFF
.,TRBV29-1,TRBJ1-2,once,TGCAGCGTTGAGGTGGGCATCTATGGCTACACCTTC,CSVEVGIYGYTF
TRBD2,TRBV13,TRBJ2-3,.,TGTGCCAGCAGCTTCCTAGCGGGGACCACAGATACGCAGTATTTT,CASSFLAGTTDTQYF
.,TRBV7-2,TRBJ1-2,.,TGTGCCAGCAGCTTAGAGGCGGGGAACTATGGCTACACCTTC,CASSLEAGNYGYTF
TRBD1,TRBV10-3,TRBJ1-1,.,TGTGCCATCAGGGGACAGACCACTGAAGCTTTCTTT,CAIRGQTTEAFF
TRBD1,TRBV10-3,TRBJ1-1,.,TGTGCCATCAGCTCGGGGACAGGGATAGAAGCTTTCTTT,CAISSGTGIEAFF
TRBD2,TRBV5-1,TRBJ2-1,once,TGCGCCAGCAGCCCCCGCGGGGGGAGGGCCTACAATGAGCAGTTCTTC,CASSPRGGRAYNEQFF
.,TRBV30,TRBJ1-5,.,TGTGCCTGCGGACTAGGGTCTAATCAGCCCCAGCATTTT,CACGLGSNQPQHF
TRBD1,TRBV5-4,TRBJ2-2,.,TGTGCCAGCAGCGTTGACAGGGCAGACCCCGGGGAGCTGTTTTTT,CASSVDRADPGELFF
.,TRBV5-1,TRBJ1-1,.,TGCGCCAGCAGCTTGATGGCAGGGCGTAGTGGCACTGAAGCTTTCTTT,CASSLMAGRSGTEAFF
TRBD1,TRBV6-5,TRBJ1-2,.,TGTGCCAGCAGTATTTACAGGGGGGACTATGGCTACACCTTC,CASSIYRGDYGYTF
.,TRBV19,TRBJ2-5,.,TGTGCCAGTAGTAGGGCAGGCCAAGAGACCCAGTACTTC,CASSRAGQETQYF
.,TRBV7-9,TRBJ1-5,.,TGTGCCAGCAGCTTAGGGCCGAATCAGCCCCAGCATTTT,CASSLGPNQPQHF
.,TRBV18,TRBJ2-3,.,TGTGCCAGCTCACCTAAACAGGCAGGGGTCACAGATACGCAGTATTTT,CASSPKQAGVTDTQYF
.,TRBV27,TRBJ2-7,.,TGTGCCAGCAGTTCCGGGAGTTCCTACGAGCAGTATTTC,CASSSGSSYEQYF
.,TRBV4-2,TRBJ1-3,.,TGTGCCAGCACCGGACTGTCCAGCTCTGGAAACACCATATATTTT,CASTGLSSSGNTIYF
TRBD1,TRBV9,TRBJ2-1,once,TGTGCCAGCAGCGTAGGGGGACAGGGAGGGCATGAGCAGTTCTTC,CASSVGGQGGHEQFF
.,TRBV5-1,TRBJ2-2,.,TGCGCCAGCAGGAGTACCCGGGAAGGGACCGGGGAGCTGTTTTTT,CASRSTREGTGELFF
.,TRBV11-2,TRBJ1-2,.,TGTGCCAGCAGCTTAGTGGGCAGGAGGCTTAACTATGGCTACACCTTC,CASSLVGRRLNYGYTF
.,TRBV7-3,TRBJ2-2,.,TGTGCCAGCAGCTGGGGGGTCAACACCGGGGAGCTGTTTTTT,CASSWGVNTGELFF
TRBD2,TRBV4-3,TRBJ2-7,.,TGCGCCAGCAGCCAAGAACTAGCGGGAGGCTACGAGCAGTACTTC,CASSQELAGGYEQYF
.,TRBV5-1,TRBJ1-4,.,TGCGCCAGCAGCTTGCGGGGCAGGGGAGTGCGAAAACTGTTTTTT,CASSLRGRGVRKLFF
TRBD1,TRBV11-2,TRBJ2-7,.,TGTGCCAGCAGCTTGCAAACCGGGACAGTCTCCTACGAGCAGTACTTC,CASSLQTGTVSYEQYF
TRBD1,TRBV7-2,TRBJ2-2,.,TGTGCCAGCAGCCTCCGCGGGACAGGCTCCACCGGGGAGCTGTTTTTT,CASSLRGTGSTGELFF
TRBD2,TRBV5-4,TRBJ2-5,.,TGTGCCAGCAGCTTGGCCGCGGGAGCTCCCCAAGAGACCCAGTACTTC,CASSLAAGAPQETQYF
.,TRBV9,TRBJ1-2,.,TGTGCCAGCAGCGTAGGGGTAGGGAGCAACTATGGCTACACCTTC,CASSVGVGSNYGYTF
.,TRBV28,TRBJ1-5,.,TGTGCCAGCAGTCCAATGCAGGGCCAGCCCCAGCATTTT,CASSPMQGQPQHF
TRBD1,TRBV28,TRBJ2-5,.,TGTGCCAGCAGCACGGTCGGGACAGACCCCCAAGAGACCCAGTACTTC,CASSTVGTDPQETQYF
TRBD1,TRBV27,TRBJ1-6,.,TGTGCCAGCAGGGGGGGACAGTTTCACTCTTCACCCCTCCACTTT,CASRGGQFHSSPLHF
.,TRBV2,TRBJ2-5,.,TGTGCCAGCAGTGAAACTGGTTGGCAAGAGACCCAGTACTTC,CASSETGWQETQYF
.,TRBV5-3,TRBJ1-1,.,TGTGCCAGAAGCCTGGCGGGGGGTTGGGGCACTGAAGCTTTCTTT,CARSLAGGWGTEAFF
TRBD1,TRBV7-7,TRBJ2-2,.,TGTGCCAGCAGCCAGAGGACAGGGCACACCGGGGAGCTGTTTTTT,CASSQRTGHTGELFF
.,TRBV27,TRBJ1-5,.,TGTGCCAGCAGTTTAAGGCCGCCCCGGGGGGTTAGCAATCAGCCCCAGCATTTT,CASSLRPPRGVSNQPQHF
.,TRBV6-1,TRBJ1-1,.,TGTGCCAGCAGCCTGGGCGTCATGAACACTGAAGCTTTCTTT,CASSLGVMNTEAFF
.,TRBV5-4,TRBJ2-3,.,TGTGCCAGCAGTGATACGGGGTTTTCCACAGATACGCAGTATTTT,CASSDTGFSTDTQYF